The 2 T cell receptor beta chains in this list originate from one sample, sequenced in a study of technical replicates of blood from several donors. Clones were sequenced by immunoSEQ multiplex PCR, and TCRdb holds only the in-frame ones, with some missing. The sample includes about 75,000 clones, 91% seen only once; the top ten take around 0.34%. The source material was T cells isolated from PBMCs. These receptors originate from a human donor in good health. Some clones in this sample may be carry-over from other donors' samples.

The J gene is TRBJ2-7, the V gene TRBV5-4; 8 positions agree with TRBD2. CDR3 size: 17 residues. The V gene's germline CDR1 is SGHNT and CDR2 YYREEE (reference sequence). J gave up 6 bases and V 0 bases, and 14 bases lay outside the gene matches. The CDR3 DNA reads as TGTGCCAGCAGCTTGGACCCTGATGGGCTAGCGGGTAGCGAGCAGTACTTC. The encoded protein is CASSLDPDGLAGSEQYF.

This chain joins TRBV4-1 and TRBJ2-1; 16 bases map to TRBD2. The CDR3 consists of 18 residues. Trimming cost V 1 base and J 8 bases; bases outside gene matches: 8. Looked up from germline, CDR1 is MGHRA and CDR2 is YSYEKL. CDR3 DNA: TGCGCCAGCAGCCAAGTCGGGACTAGCGGGAGGGTGGGGGATGAGCAGTTCTTC. This gives the protein CASSQVGTSGRVGDEQFF.